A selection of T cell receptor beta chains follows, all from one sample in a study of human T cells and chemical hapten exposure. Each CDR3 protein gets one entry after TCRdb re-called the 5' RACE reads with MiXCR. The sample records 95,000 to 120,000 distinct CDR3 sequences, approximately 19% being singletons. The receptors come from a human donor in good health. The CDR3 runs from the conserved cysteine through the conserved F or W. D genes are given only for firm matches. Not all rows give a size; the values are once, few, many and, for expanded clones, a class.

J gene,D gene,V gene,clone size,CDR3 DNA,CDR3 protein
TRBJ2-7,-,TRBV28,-,TGTGCCAGCGGGGACTTCAGGACCTACGAGCAGTACTTC,CASGDFRTYEQYF
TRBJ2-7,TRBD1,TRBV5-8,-,TGTGCCAGCAGCTTCACGGGACAGTGGCAGTACTTC,CASSFTGQWQYF
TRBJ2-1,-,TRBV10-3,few,TGTGCCATCAGTGACCCAGGGGTCTCCTACAATGAGCAGTTCTTC,CAISDPGVSYNEQFF
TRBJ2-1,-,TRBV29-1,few,TGCAGCGTTGAAAAAGGGGCAGATGAGCAGTTCTTC,CSVEKGADEQFF
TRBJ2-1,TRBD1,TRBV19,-,TGTGCCAGTAGGCCCCCGGACAGGCGTTACAATGAGCAGTTCTTC,CASRPPDRRYNEQFF
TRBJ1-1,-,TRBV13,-,TGTGCCAGCAGCTCGACCACTTTTCGGAACACTGAAGCTTTCTTT,CASSSTTFRNTEAFF
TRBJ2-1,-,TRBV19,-,TGTGCCAGTTCGCTGAGGATAGCTCTTTCCTACAATGAGCAGTTCTTC,CASSLRIALSYNEQFF
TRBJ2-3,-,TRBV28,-,TGTGCCAGCAGAGCTAGCGGAGGGGGGGATACGCAGTATTTT,CASRASGGGDTQYF
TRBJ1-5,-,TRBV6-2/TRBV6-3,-,TGTGCCAGCAGACCCGGGAGTTGGAGCAATCAGCCCCAGCATTTT,CASRPGSWSNQPQHF
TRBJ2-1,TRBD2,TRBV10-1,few,TGCGCCAGCAGTGAGTGGCTAGCGGGAGGATTGTACAATGAGCAGTTCTTC,CASSEWLAGGLYNEQFF
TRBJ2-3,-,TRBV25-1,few,TGTGCCAGCAGCCAGAGGGATCGCACAGATACGCAGTATTTT,CASSQRDRTDTQYF
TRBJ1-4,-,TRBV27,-,TGTGCCAGCAGTCCCCAGGGGTTTTATAATGAAAAACTGTTTTTT,CASSPQGFYNEKLFF
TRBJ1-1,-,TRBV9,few,TGTGCCAGCAGCACCCGGACGGAGAACACTGAAGCTTTCTTT,CASSTRTENTEAFF
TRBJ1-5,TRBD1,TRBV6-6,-,TGTGCCAGCAGTCCACGGGACAGGGGCAGCAATCAGCCCCAGCATTTT,CASSPRDRGSNQPQHF
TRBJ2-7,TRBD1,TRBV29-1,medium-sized,TGCAGCGTTGAATCTCCAGGGGGAACGTACGAGCAGTACTTC,CSVESPGGTYEQYF
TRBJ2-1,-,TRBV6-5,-,TGTGCCAGCAGCCCGGGACGGACGTACAATGAGCAGTTCTTC,CASSPGRTYNEQFF
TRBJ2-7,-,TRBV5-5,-,TGTGCCAGCCGGGGTTGGGACCGGGCCGGGCAGTACTTC,CASRGWDRAGQYF
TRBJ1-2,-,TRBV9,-,TGTGCCAGCAGCGTAGGGGGAAAGGGGCCGACCTACACCTTC,CASSVGGKGPTYTF
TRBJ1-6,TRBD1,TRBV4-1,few,TGCGCCAGCAGCCGAGGGGACAGGAATTCACCCCTCCACTTT,CASSRGDRNSPLHF
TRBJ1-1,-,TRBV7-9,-,TGTGCCAGCAGCTCCGGCCTTGAAGCTTTCTTT,CASSSGLEAFF
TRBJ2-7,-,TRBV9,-,TGTGCCAGCAGCGTAGATCACGGGCTAGGCTACGAGCAGTACTTC,CASSVDHGLGYEQYF
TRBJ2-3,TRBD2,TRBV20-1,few,TGCAGTGCTAGCCAGCGGGAGTATGGGCAAGATACGCAGTATTTT,CSASQREYGQDTQYF
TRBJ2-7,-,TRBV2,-,TGTGCCAGCCGGCGGGGAGAGGGTCCCAACGAGCAGTACTTC,CASRRGEGPNEQYF
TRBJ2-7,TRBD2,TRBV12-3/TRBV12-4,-,TGTGCCAGCAGTGTAGCGGGAGGTGGGGAGCAGTACTTC,CASSVAGGGEQYF
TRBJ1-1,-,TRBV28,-,TGTGCCAGCAGTCCACCAGATGAAGAAGGGACTGAAGCTTTCTTT,CASSPPDEEGTEAFF
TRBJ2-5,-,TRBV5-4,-,TGTGCCAGCAGCTTGGATTTATTAGCGCCCCAAGAGACCCAGTACTTC,CASSLDLLAPQETQYF
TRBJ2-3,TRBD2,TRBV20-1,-,TGCAGTGCTAGAGATTTCAGGGCTAGCGGAGCTAGCACAGATACGCAGTATTTT,CSARDFRASGASTDTQYF
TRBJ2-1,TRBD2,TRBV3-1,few,TGTGCCAGCAGCCAACACGGGACTAGCACGGGTCACAATGAGCAGTTCTTC,CASSQHGTSTGHNEQFF
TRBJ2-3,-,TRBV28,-,TGTGCCAGCAGTCTACGGACAGCGAGGTTCTCAGATACGCAGTATTTT,CASSLRTARFSDTQYF
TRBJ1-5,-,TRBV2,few,TGTGCCAGCAGTCGACTGCGGGTTAGCAATCAGCCCCAGCATTTT,CASSRLRVSNQPQHF
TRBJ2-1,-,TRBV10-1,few,TGCGCCAGCAGTGAGTCGAACTACAATGAGCAGTTCTTC,CASSESNYNEQFF
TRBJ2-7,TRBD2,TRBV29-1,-,TGCAGCGTTGAAGTGGGGGCTAGCGGGGCCACTGCAAAGTACTTC,CSVEVGASGATAKYF
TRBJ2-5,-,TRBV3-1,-,TGTGCCAGCAGCTCCTTATACCGAGCTGCCGGACAGACCCAGTACTTC,CASSSLYRAAGQTQYF
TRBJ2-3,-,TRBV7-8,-,TGTGCCAGCAGCCCAGCCCCCGCGGCAGATACGCAGTATTTT,CASSPAPAADTQYF
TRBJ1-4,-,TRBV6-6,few,TGTGCCAGCAGTTACGATGGGGCAACTAATGAAAAACTGTTTTTT,CASSYDGATNEKLFF
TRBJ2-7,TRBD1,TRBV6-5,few,TGTGCCAGCAGTTACTCGACAGGGGGACCCTACGAGCAGTACTTC,CASSYSTGGPYEQYF
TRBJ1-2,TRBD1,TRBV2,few,TGTGCCAGCACTTTGACAGGGGGCCGGGATGGCTACACCTTC,CASTLTGGRDGYTF
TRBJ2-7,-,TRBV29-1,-,TGCAGCGGCCTGACAGAGAACTCCTACGAGCAGTACTTC,CSGLTENSYEQYF
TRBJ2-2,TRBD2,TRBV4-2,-,TGTGCCAGCAGCCAAGATGTCAAGTCTAGCGGGAGCCCCGGGGAGCTGTTTTTT,CASSQDVKSSGSPGELFF
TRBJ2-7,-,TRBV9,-,TGTGCCAGCGGGGTGACAGAGTCACCTTACGAGCAGTACTTC,CASGVTESPYEQYF
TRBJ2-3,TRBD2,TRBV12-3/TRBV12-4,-,TGTGCCAGCAGTTTGGGTTTGTGGGAGGGTAGCACAGATACGCAGTATTTT,CASSLGLWEGSTDTQYF
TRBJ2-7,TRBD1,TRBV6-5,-,TGTGCCAGCAGTCGTGCCGGGACAGGGGTTGTCGAGCAGTACTTC,CASSRAGTGVVEQYF
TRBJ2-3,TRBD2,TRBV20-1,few,TGCAGTGCTAGGGGACTCTCCGGGACTAGCGGGAGGGCCCTCTCGGATACGCAGTATTTT,CSARGLSGTSGRALSDTQYF
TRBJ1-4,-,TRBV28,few,TGTGCCAGCCTAGGAGGGTCTAATGAAAAACTGTTTTTT,CASLGGSNEKLFF
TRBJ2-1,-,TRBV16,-,TGTGCCAGCAGCCTCTCCTCCGGGGGGCGAGCGGGATTATATGAGCAGTTCTTC,CASSLSSGGRAGLYEQFF
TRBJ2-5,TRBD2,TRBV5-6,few,TGTGCCAGCAGCCCCGGGACTAGAAAAGAGACCCAGTACTTC,CASSPGTRKETQYF
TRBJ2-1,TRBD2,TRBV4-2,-,TGTGCCAGCAGCCGGAGTTCCGGGACTAGCAATGAGCAGTTCTTC,CASSRSSGTSNEQFF
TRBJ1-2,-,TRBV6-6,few,TGTGCCAGCAGTTTTCGACACGAAAATAACTATGGCTACACCTTC,CASSFRHENNYGYTF
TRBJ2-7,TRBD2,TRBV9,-,TGTGCCAGCAGCACCCTAGCGGGAGGGCCCTACGAGCAGTACTTC,CASSTLAGGPYEQYF
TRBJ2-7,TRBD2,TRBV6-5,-,TGTGCCAGCAGCCGGACCCGGACTAGCGGGCAATCCTACGAGCAGTACTTC,CASSRTRTSGQSYEQYF
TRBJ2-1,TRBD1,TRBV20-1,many,TGCAGTGCTAGGGGACAGATCAATGAGCAGTTCTTC,CSARGQINEQFF
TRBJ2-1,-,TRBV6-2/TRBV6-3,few,TGTGCCAGCGGTGGGGCCGGCCCTGAGCAGTTCTTC,CASGGAGPEQFF
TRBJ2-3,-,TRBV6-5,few,TGTGCCAGCAGTTACGGGGTGGGGTCCACAGATACGCAGTATTTT,CASSYGVGSTDTQYF
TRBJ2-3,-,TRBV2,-,TGTGCCAGCAGTGAAACCCGTTCAGATACGCAGTATTTT,CASSETRSDTQYF
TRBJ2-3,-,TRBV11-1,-,TGTGCCAGCAGCGACAACTACCGCACAGATACGCAGTATTTT,CASSDNYRTDTQYF
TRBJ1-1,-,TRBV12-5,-,TGTGCTAGTGGTTTTCTGTTTGTCACTGAAGCTTTCTTT,CASGFLFVTEAFF
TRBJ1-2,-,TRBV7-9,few,TGTGCCCTAAATGGCTACACCTTC,CALNGYTF
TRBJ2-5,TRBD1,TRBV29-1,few,TGCAGCGTACCCAGGGGGCCCTCGCAAGAGACCCAGTACTTC,CSVPRGPSQETQYF
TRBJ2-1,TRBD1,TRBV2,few,TGTGCCAGCAGTGACAGGGGACAGGGTCGATCGGATGAGCAGTTCTTC,CASSDRGQGRSDEQFF
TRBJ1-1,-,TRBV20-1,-,TGCAGTGCTACCCGGGACGGCACTGAAGCTTTCTTT,CSATRDGTEAFF